This record concerns one TCR beta chain sequence. Its specificity is unknown. Germline V CDR1 and CDR2: KGHSH, LQKENI. CDR3 size: 16 residues. V gave up 0 bases and J gave up 6 bases; unmatched junction bases: 6. The data stem from a study of CD8 T cells in ankylosing spondylitis. Study-level points and caveats: The study identified a TCR beta motif of several highly homologous variants that appeared characteristic of ankylosing spondylitis blood. Some motif variants had been reported before (in reactive arthritis synovial fluid and blood). As for the disease-linked clones, they showed a CD8+ phenotype and occurred at relatively low frequencies in peripheral blood. From matched ankylosing spondylitis synovial fluid, disease-linked clones were reportedly recovered at significantly enriched levels.

Quantitative 5'-RACE with molecular barcodes generated TCR beta libraries. TCRdb reanalysed the 5' RACE reads using MiXCR and keeps one entry per CDR3 protein. The sample yields over 450,000 distinct CDR3 sequences, roughly 13% seen once. This receptor was identified in a male donor with ankylosing spondylitis. Sequenced input: blood, either unsorted or a sorted T cell fraction (not recorded which). The chain uses TRBV18 and TRBJ2-1; 9 bases map to TRBD1. The CDR3 protein is CASSPPTGGVSNEQFF. CDR3 nucleotides: TGTGCCAGCTCACCACCCACAGGGGGCGTAAGCAATGAGCAGTTCTTC. Full variable domain (remainder filled in from reference TRBV18 and TRBJ2-1): NAGVMQNPRHLVRRRGQEARLRCSPMKGHSHVYWYRQLPEEGLKFMVYLQKENIIDESGMPKERFSAEFPKEGPSILRIQQVVRGDSAAYFCASSPPTGGVSNEQFFGPGTRLTVL.